This TCR beta chain was documented in a study of neurological immune-mediated disorders. TCRdb re-called the 5' RACE reads with MiXCR, one entry per CDR3 protein. This table has approximately 50,000 distinct CDR3 sequences, around 3.6% appearing once. This clonotype was found many times. The CDR3 is 20 residues long. CDR1 SGHRS and CDR2 YFSETQ come from the germline V gene. V lost 4 bases, J lost 4 bases, and 20 bases stayed unmatched. Sequenced input: PBMCs. This chain links TRBV5-1 with TRBJ1-2; 12 nucleotides align to TRBD1. This TCR was recovered from a man in his thirties or forties with multiple sclerosis. The CDR3 DNA is TGCGCCAGCAGCCCCTCCGCCGGGACAGGGGGCGCACGGCGCCTCTATGGCTACACCTTC. It translates to CASSPSAGTGGARRLYGYTF.